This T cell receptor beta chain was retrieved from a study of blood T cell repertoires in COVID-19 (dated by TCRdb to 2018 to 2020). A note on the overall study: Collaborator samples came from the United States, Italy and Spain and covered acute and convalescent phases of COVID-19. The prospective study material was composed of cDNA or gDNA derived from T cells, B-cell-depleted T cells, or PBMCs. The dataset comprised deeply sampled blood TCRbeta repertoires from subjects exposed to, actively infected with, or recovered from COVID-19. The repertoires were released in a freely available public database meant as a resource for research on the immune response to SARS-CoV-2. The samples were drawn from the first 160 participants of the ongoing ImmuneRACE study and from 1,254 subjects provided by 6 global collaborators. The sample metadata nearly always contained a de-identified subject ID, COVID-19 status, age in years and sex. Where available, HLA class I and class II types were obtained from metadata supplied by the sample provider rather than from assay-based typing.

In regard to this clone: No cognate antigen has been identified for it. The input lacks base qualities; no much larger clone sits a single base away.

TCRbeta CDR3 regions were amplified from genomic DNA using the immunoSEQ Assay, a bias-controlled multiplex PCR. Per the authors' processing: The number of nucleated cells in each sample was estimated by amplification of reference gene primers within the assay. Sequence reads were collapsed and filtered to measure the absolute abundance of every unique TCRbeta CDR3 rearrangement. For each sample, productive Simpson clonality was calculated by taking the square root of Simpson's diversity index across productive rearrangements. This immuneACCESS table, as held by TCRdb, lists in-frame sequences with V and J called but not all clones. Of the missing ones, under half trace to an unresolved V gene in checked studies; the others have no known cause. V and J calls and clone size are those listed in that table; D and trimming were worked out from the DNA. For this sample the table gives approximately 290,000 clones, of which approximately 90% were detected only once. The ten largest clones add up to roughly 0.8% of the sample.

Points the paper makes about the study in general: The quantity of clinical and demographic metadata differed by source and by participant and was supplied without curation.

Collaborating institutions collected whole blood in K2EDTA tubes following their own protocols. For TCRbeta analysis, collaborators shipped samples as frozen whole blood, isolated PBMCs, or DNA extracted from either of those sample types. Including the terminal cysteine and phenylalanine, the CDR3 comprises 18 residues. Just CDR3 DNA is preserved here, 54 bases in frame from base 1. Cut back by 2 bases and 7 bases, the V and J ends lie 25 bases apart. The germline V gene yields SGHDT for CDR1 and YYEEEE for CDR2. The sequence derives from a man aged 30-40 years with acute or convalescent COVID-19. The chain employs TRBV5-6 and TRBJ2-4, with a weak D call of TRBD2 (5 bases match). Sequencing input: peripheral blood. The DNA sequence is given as TGTGCCAGCAGCTTCTCTCGGGATCGGTTTTTTGGCAATAACATTCAGTACTTC. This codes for CASSFSRDRFFGNNIQYF.